This T cell receptor (beta chain) is drawn from a study of shared clonotypes between healthy human individuals. Study information: Contributing individuals were a couple of females and a few males aged 18 to 49. Per-donor plates numbered three CD4 naive, three CD4 memory, two CD8 naive and one CD8 memory.

From germline, CDR1 is SGHRS and CDR2 YFSETQ. The CDR3 covers 15 residues. With V trimmed by 5 bases and J by 7 bases, 6 bases remained unmatched. In the naive CD8 group, cells lacked CD45RO and were positively selected for CCR7, so terminally differentiated effector memory CD45RA+ cells were left out. Regarding the study as a whole: The small donor group covered limited genetic and exposure diversity.

The assay was immunoSEQ multiplex PCR, and TCRdb's table has in-frame clones only and misses some. The sample consists of 1.5 million to 2.5 million clones, approximately 94% of them appearing once. About this clone itself: Its antigen is unidentified.

The clonotype originates from a man between 18 and 29 years old in good health. Sequenced input: naive CD8+ T cells sorted from blood. The chain has TRBV5-1 and TRBJ2-2, with 12 bases lining up with TRBD1. CDR3 nucleotides: TGCGCCAGCAGTATGGGACAGGGGGCTCTCGGGGAGCTGTTTTTT. Residues: CASSMGQGALGELFF.